Sequencing of this TCR beta chain was carried out in a study of blood T cell repertoires in COVID-19. Trimming took off 2 bases at V and 8 bases at J, with 13 bases between the two ends. The length of the CDR3 is 13 residues. Germline CDR1 is SGHRS and CDR2 is YFSETQ. Original processing methods: Reference gene primer amplification in the assay estimated nucleated cell counts. The method was immunoSEQ multiplex PCR; TCRdb's version includes in-frame clones alone and lacks a portion of them. The V and J calls and clone size were taken over from that table, and D and trimming were inferred from the DNA. Here the sample spans around 160,000 clones, approximately 79% being singletons.

The clonotype was recovered from a woman of 80 years or more with acute or convalescent COVID-19. This chain links TRBV5-1 with TRBJ1-2, with a weak D call TRBD1 (5 bases). The sequenced sample consisted of peripheral blood. The CDR3 sequence: CASSFAGSDGYTF. The CDR3 DNA sequence: TGCGCCAGCAGCTTTGCAGGGTCGGACGGCTACACCTTC.